These 24 T cell receptor beta chains originate from one sample sequenced in a study of blood T cell repertoires in COVID-19. Clones were read by immunoSEQ multiplex PCR, and TCRdb kept only the in-frame ones, dropping some. The table has about 120,000 clones, roughly 80% seen once. The sequenced material came from peripheral blood. Receptors were obtained from a woman aged 35 to 49 with acute or convalescent COVID-19.

V and J are TRBV4-3 and TRBJ2-7, with unresolved D. The CDR3 extends over 14 amino acids. Germline loops: CDR1 LGHNA, CDR2 YSLEER. The ends were cut back, 1 base at V and 3 bases at J, with 10 bases in the middle. The CDR3 DNA reads as TGCGCCAGCAGCCAAGGCCAATACAGCTACGAGCAGTACTTC. It translates to CASSQGQYSYEQYF.

The chain combines TRBV5-1 with TRBJ1-2, with D uncertain. The CDR3 covers 13 residues. V was trimmed by 0 bases and J by 1 base, leaving 4 bases between them. Germline CDR1 and CDR2: SGHRS and YFSETQ. The CDR3 reads CASSLDSNYGYTF. The CDR3, as DNA: TGCGCCAGCAGCTTGGACAGTAACTATGGCTACACCTTC.

The chain joins TRBV18 to TRBJ1-3; D perhaps matches TRBD1 (5 bases). CDR1 is KGHSH, CDR2 LQKENI, per germline. The CDR3 is made up of 14 amino acids. V was trimmed by 1 base and J by 8 bases, leaving 12 bases between them. CDR3 protein: CASSPRWGVYTIYF. CDR3 nucleotides: TGTGCCAGCTCACCACGGTGGGGGGTTTACACCATATATTTT.

The genes are TRBV2 and TRBJ1-5; 7 bases are a match to TRBD1. The length of the CDR3 is 15 residues. V lost 3 bases, J lost 4 bases, and 6 bases stayed unmatched. Per germline, CDR1 SNHLY and CDR2 FYNNEI. The CDR3 coding sequence is TGTGCCAGCAGTGACAGGGGGACGGGAAATCAGCCCCAGCATTTT. It yields the protein CASSDRGTGNQPQHF.

CDR3 in DNA: TGTGCCAGCAGTACTGACAGGTACACTGAAGCTTTCTTT. Translation gives CASSTDRYTEAFF. The gene calls are TRBV12-3 or TRBV12-4 and TRBJ1-1, with D perhaps matching TRBD1 (6 bases). CDR3 length equals 13 residues. Trimming left V 5 bases short and J 3 bases short, with 10 bases between.

The V call is TRBV5-8, the J call TRBJ1-6; D is possibly TRBD1 (6 bases). The CDR3 is made up of 13 amino acids. Germline assignment: CDR1 SGHTS and CDR2 YDEGEE. The V and J ends lost 4 bases and 14 bases respectively, with 16 bases between them. CDR3 in DNA: TGTGCCAGCAGCAATCAACAGGGAGCAACCCTCCACTTT. It encodes CASSNQQGATLHF.

This clone is a singleton in its sample. V gene TRBV6-2 or TRBV6-3 combines with J gene TRBJ2-1; possibly TRBD2 for D (6 bases). Between the trimmed V and J ends, which lost 4 bases and 2 bases, there was a span of 9 bases. The CDR3 is made up of 14 amino acids. CDR1 and CDR2 (germline): MNHEY, SVGEGT. CDR3 sequence reads: CASSSVAAYNEQFF. CDR3 sequence (DNA): TGTGCCAGCAGTTCCGTAGCGGCCTACAATGAGCAGTTCTTC.

In nucleotides, the CDR3 is TGTGCCAGCAGCGTAGCCGGTTTGAATGAGCAGTTCTTC. Amino acid sequence: CASSVAGLNEQFF. V and J are TRBV9 and TRBJ2-1; D is undetermined. V lost 0 bases to trimming and J lost 7 bases, with 8 bases between them. The CDR3 contains 13 residues. The germline V gene encodes CDR1 SGDLS and CDR2 YYNGEE.

The chain links TRBV5-5 to TRBJ1-2; TRBD1 aligns across 8 bases. The trim removed 4 bases at V and 6 bases at J, leaving 5 bases unmatched. CDR1 and CDR2 from the germline V gene are SGHKS and YYEKEE (reference sequence). The CDR3 is made up of 13 amino acids. The CDR3 sequence is CASSLTGDHGYTF. CDR3 nucleotide sequence: TGTGCCAGCAGCCTGACAGGGGACCATGGCTACACCTTC.

The chain is built from TRBV4-2 and TRBJ1-1, with a weak D call TRBD1 (5 bases). V gave up 0 bases and J gave up 2 bases, with 7 bases separating them. Germline V gene data show CDR1 as LGHNA and CDR2 as YNFKEQ. This CDR3 has 14 residues. The CDR3, as DNA: TGTGCCAGCAGCCAAGACAGGGTCAACACTGAAGCTTTCTTT. It is translated as CASSQDRVNTEAFF.

The V and J genes are TRBV5-1 and TRBJ2-3, with unresolved D. In germline, CDR1 is SGHRS, CDR2 YFSETQ. Deletions cut 0 bases from V and 4 bases from J, with 12 bases between. The CDR3 sequence is 15 residues long. CDR3 region: CASSLGYSSADTQYF. The CDR3 region has the DNA TGCGCCAGCAGCTTGGGATATTCATCGGCAGATACGCAGTATTTT.

CDR3 protein: CASSPTGGYNQPQHF. In DNA form, the CDR3 reads TGCGCCAGCAGCCCGACAGGGGGCTACAATCAGCCCCAGCATTTT. The rearrangement joins TRBV5-1 to TRBJ1-5; the match to TRBD1 covers 10 bases. This CDR3 spans 15 amino acids. Trimming took 4 bases from V and 3 from J; bases not matched to a gene: 4. Germline CDR1 is SGHRS and CDR2 is YFSETQ.

This clone was observed once. This chain joins TRBV5-1 and TRBJ2-3, with 7 bases that match TRBD2. Germline loops: CDR1 SGHRS, CDR2 YFSETQ. Trimming cost V 4 bases and J 0 bases; bases outside gene matches: 5. This CDR3 has 15 residues. Here the CDR3 reads CASSGSGSSTDTQYF. The CDR3 nucleotides read TGCGCCAGCAGCGGTAGCGGGTCTAGCACAGATACGCAGTATTTT.

The chain is built from TRBV12-3 or TRBV12-4 and TRBJ2-7, with no clear D. V lost 3 bases, J lost 3 bases, and 3 bases lay in between. The CDR3 has 11 residues. CDR3 amino acids: CASSFHYEQYF. In nucleotides, the CDR3 is TGTGCCAGCAGTTTCCACTACGAGCAGTACTTC.

This chain joins TRBV6-5 and TRBJ1-1; D is possibly TRBD1 (6 bases). The germline V gene has CDR1 MNHEY and CDR2 SVGAGI. The CDR3 consists of 14 residues. Between the trimmed V and J ends, which lost 1 base and 4 bases, there was a span of 10 bases. CDR3 region: CASSYYRESTEAFF. The DNA for the CDR3 is TGTGCCAGCAGTTACTACAGGGAGAGCACTGAAGCTTTCTTT.

This clone was seen a single time. In DNA, the CDR3 is TGTGCCAGCGTAGCGGGGGGGCTTTACAATGAGCAGTTCTTC. Its translation: CASVAGGLYNEQFF. V usage is TRBV25-1 and J usage is TRBJ2-1; the match to TRBD2 covers 11 bases. This CDR3 is 14 amino acids long. Germline CDR1 is MGHDK and CDR2 is SYGVNS. J lost 4 bases, V lost 8 bases, and 4 bases had no gene match.

The chain joins TRBV30 to TRBJ1-2; no clear D. Trimming removed 0 bases at V and 8 bases at J, with 10 bases between. This CDR3 has 12 amino acids. CDR1 and CDR2 (germline): GTSNPN, SVGIG (reference sequence). CDR3 sequence reads: CAWSVLFKGYTF. The CDR3 DNA is TGTGCCTGGAGTGTACTATTTAAGGGCTACACCTTC.

V and J are TRBV5-1 and TRBJ1-2, with D maybe TRBD1 (5 bases). Trimming shortened V by 5 bases and J by 2 bases, and 16 bases separated the two germline ends. The CDR3 length is 15 residues. From germline, CDR1 is SGHRS and CDR2 YFSETQ. The CDR3 here is CASSLSGAGNYGYTF. The DNA for the CDR3 is TGCGCCAGCAGTCTCTCTGGGGCAGGAAACTATGGCTACACCTTC.

The chain joins TRBV2 to TRBJ2-3; perhaps TRBD2 as D (6 bases). Germline values: CDR1 SNHLY, CDR2 FYNNEI. With 7 bases removed from V and 5 bases from J, the gap between germline ends came to 10 bases. This CDR3 contains 12 residues. The CDR3, as DNA: TGTGCCAGCACTGTGGGGGGAGATACGCAGTATTTT. This codes for CASTVGGDTQYF. Based on the CDR3 plus reference TRBV2 and TRBJ2-3, the full variable domain is EPEVTQTPSHQVTQMGQEVILRCVPISNHLYFYWYRQILGQKVEFLVSFYNNEISEKSEIFDDQFSVERPDGSNFTLKIRSTKLEDSAMYFCASTVGGDTQYFGPGTRLTVL.

The genes are TRBV19 and TRBJ2-7; D unresolved. CDR3 length equals 10 residues. V dropped 5 bases and J dropped 3 bases, with 2 bases sitting between them. The germline V gene encodes CDR1 LNHDA and CDR2 SQIVND (reference sequence). The CDR3 is CASSLYEQYF. CDR3 bases: TGTGCCAGTAGTCTCTACGAGCAGTACTTC.

The sample holds a few counts of this clone. V usage is TRBV7-2 and J usage is TRBJ1-5; D not certain. Trimming took off 2 bases at V and 0 bases at J, with 17 bases between the two ends. CDR1 SGHTA and CDR2 FQGNSA come from the germline V gene. The CDR3 runs 18 residues. The CDR3 loop reads CASSLSFGLANSNQPQHF. The CDR3 DNA reads as TGTGCCAGCAGCTTATCTTTCGGGTTGGCGAATAGCAATCAGCCCCAGCATTTT.

This clone was seen a single time. The chain couples TRBV7-8 to TRBJ2-7; D is ambiguous. The germline V gene encodes CDR1 SGHVS and CDR2 FQNEAQ. CDR3 length: 14 amino acids. Trimming took off 1 base at V and 3 bases at J, with 10 bases between the two ends. CDR3 region: CASSLVPQLYEQYF. Here the CDR3 DNA reads TGTGCCAGCAGCTTAGTTCCACAGCTCTACGAGCAGTACTTC.

The chain carries TRBV7-9 and TRBJ2-1, with 10 bases matching TRBD2. Trimming at V came to 4 bases and at J to 7 bases, leaving 1 base not matched to a gene. The CDR3 runs 13 residues. Germline V gene sequence: CDR1 SEHNR, CDR2 FQNEAQ (reference sequence). The CDR3 bases are TGTGCCAGCAGCTCTAGCGGGGGTAATGAGCAGTTCTTC. Amino acids: CASSSSGGNEQFF.

The chain links TRBV4-1 to TRBJ2-3, with D perhaps matching TRBD2 (5 bases). CDR3 length: 15 residues. Per the germline V gene, CDR1 is MGHRA and CDR2 is YSYEKL. V shed 6 bases and J shed 0 bases, with 13 bases lying between them. CDR3 in amino acids: CASSRTPASTDTQYF. The CDR3 region has the DNA TGCGCCAGCAGTCGGACTCCTGCTAGCACAGATACGCAGTATTTT.